This note documents a single T cell receptor beta chain sequence. Extracted RNA was reverse transcribed into cDNA, the sequencing template. Measured with immunoSEQ multiplex PCR; TCRdb has only the in-frame clones, and not every one. The data show fewer than 250,000 clones, more than 45% seen once. Per germline, CDR1 MNHNY and CDR2 SVGAGI (reference sequence). The CDR3 runs 13 residues. V was shortened by 2 bases and J by 5 bases, with 4 bases between the two germline ends. The source of the sample is a study of CD8+ T cells in alopecia areata. From PBMCs, CD4+ and CD8+ T cells were sorted. Sequenced material: CD4+ T cells sorted from blood, taken at week 0. The chain has TRBV6-6 and TRBJ1-6; D unclear. The sequence derives from a human donor with alopecia areata. As DNA, the CDR3 is TGTGCCAGCAGTTACGGGGATAATTCACCCCTCCACTTT. Translation gives CASSYGDNSPLHF.